This TCR beta chain was observed in a study of T cells expressing NK-cell markers. A word on this clonotype: The antigen is undetermined.

Study-wide findings and caveats: For six donors, the dominant NKG2C+ clonotypes made up about 1.0-8% of their CD8+ T cells.

TCRdb re-called the 5' RACE reads and gives one entry per CDR3 protein, without DNA. Its listing shows some 500,000 distinct CDR3 sequences. Germline loops: CDR1 SGHNT, CDR2 YENEEA. CDR3 length: 15 residues. The sequenced material came from blood T cells: a sorted CD56 or NKG2C T cell subset, CD4+ or CD8+ T cells, or bulk PBMC T cells (not recorded which). The origin of this receptor is a woman aged 50 to 65 in good health. The chain is built from TRBV11-3 and TRBJ2-2; lacking DNA, the TRBD2 call made by TCRdb goes unchecked. The CDR3 spells CASSFGLAGGGELFF.